The next 14 T cell receptor beta chains were all read from a single sample in a study of shared clonotypes between healthy human individuals. Sequencing was performed with immunoSEQ multiplex PCR; in TCRdb, only in-frame clones are kept and a portion is missing. The table records about 2.3 million clones, approximately 93% of them present only once. The sequenced sample was naive CD4+ T cells from PBMCs. Specified subset: CD45RA+ positively selected. These receptors all come from a man in his late teens or twenties in good health. Some clones in this sample may be carry-over from other donors' samples.

Notes on this clone: Other DNA sequences in this specimen translate into the identical CDR3. This chain links TRBV14 with TRBJ1-1, with D tentatively TRBD1 (5 bases). The CDR3 spans 13 residues. The ends were cut back, 3 bases at V and 6 bases at J, with 11 bases in the middle. Germline CDR1 reads SGHDN; CDR2 reads FVKESK. CDR3 nucleotide sequence: TGTGCCAGCAGCCAGGGGTGGGGCGCTGAAGCTTTCTTT. The encoded protein is CASSQGWGAEAFF.

In DNA, the CDR3 is TGTGCCAGTAGTATAGCCCGGGGGGTGAGCAATCAGCCCCAGCATTTT. Translating it yields CASSIARGVSNQPQHF. V usage is TRBV19 and J usage is TRBJ1-5; D may be TRBD1 (5 bases). The length of the CDR3 is 16 residues. V lost 1 base, J lost 1 base, and 11 bases lay in between. The germline V gene has CDR1 LNHDA and CDR2 SQIVND (reference sequence).

The chain joins TRBV6-1 to TRBJ2-3; 14 nucleotides agree with TRBD2. Germline-derived CDR1 and CDR2 are MNHNS and SASEGT. V lost 7 bases, J lost 8 bases, and 5 bases stayed unmatched. This CDR3 spans 14 amino acids. The CDR3 DNA sequence: TGTGCCAGCACTGTAGGACTAGCGGGAGGTACGCAGTATTTT. The encoded protein is CASTVGLAGGTQYF.

Worth noting for this clone: The same CDR3 arises from other DNA sequences in this sample as well. V and J are TRBV7-3 and TRBJ2-3, with a tentative D call TRBD2 (7 bases). The CDR3 has 15 amino acids. V was pared by 1 base and J by 3 bases, with 11 bases between. CDR1 SGHTA and CDR2 FQGTGA come from the germline V gene. The CDR3 coding sequence is TGTGCCAGCAGCTTAATGGGAGGGGGGACAGATACGCAGTATTTT. It yields the protein CASSLMGGGTDTQYF.

CDR3 sequence reads: CAWSDWGLAIYEQYF. As DNA, the CDR3 is TGTGCCTGGAGTGATTGGGGACTAGCGATCTACGAGCAGTACTTC. The V call is TRBV30, the J call TRBJ2-7; 10 positions agree with TRBD2. V shed 1 base and J 3 bases; nucleotides not matched to a gene: 6. CDR1 and CDR2 (germline): GTSNPN, SVGIG (reference sequence). The CDR3 contains 15 residues.

V usage is TRBV28 and J usage is TRBJ2-4, with D possibly called TRBD1 or TRBD2 (5 bases each). The length of the CDR3 is 15 residues. CDR1 and CDR2 (germline): MDHEN, SYDVKM. Trimming pared 7 bases from V and 0 bases from J, leaving 13 bases between. CDR3 residues: CASNVGTVAKNIQYF. The CDR3 coding sequence is TGTGCCAGCAATGTAGGGACCGTAGCCAAAAACATTCAGTACTTC.

The V call is TRBV5-6, the J call TRBJ2-1, with D unresolved. Trimming cost V 6 bases and J 7 bases, with 11 bases left between them. The germline gives CDR1 SGHDT, CDR2 YYEEEE. This CDR3 spans 12 amino acids. This CDR3 is CASNQNLNEQFF. The DNA of the CDR3 is TGTGCCAGCAATCAAAATTTAAATGAGCAGTTCTTC.

The genes are TRBV7-8 and TRBJ2-7; D is possibly TRBD1 (5 bases). The germline V gene encodes CDR1 SGHVS and CDR2 FQNEAQ. With 1 base removed from V and 6 bases from J, the gap between germline ends came to 10 bases. The CDR3 contains 13 residues. The DNA of the CDR3 is TGTGCCAGCAGCTTAGTGGCCAGGGCCGAGCAGTACTTC. This gives the protein CASSLVARAEQYF.

Details on this clone: The sample has other DNA sequences that encode this CDR3 too. This chain joins TRBV30 and TRBJ1-2; TRBD1 might be the D (5 bases). Between the trimmed V and J ends, which lost 1 base and 5 bases, there was a span of 11 bases. There are 13 residues in the CDR3. In germline, CDR1 is GTSNPN, CDR2 SVGIG (reference sequence). Here the CDR3 DNA reads TGTGCCTGGAGTGCGCAGGGCGGATATGGCTACACCTTC. Translation gives CAWSAQGGYGYTF.

This sequence joins TRBV18 and TRBJ2-5; TRBD1 aligns across 10 bases. The CDR3 contains 15 residues. V was pared by 5 bases and J by 3 bases, with 6 bases of the junction left unmatched. The germline V gene has CDR1 KGHSH and CDR2 LQKENI. DNA of the CDR3: TGTGCCAGCTCAGCAGCCGGGACAGGGGAAGAGACCCAGTACTTC. Amino acid sequence: CASSAAGTGEETQYF.

V is TRBV28 and J is TRBJ2-3, with 10 bases identical to TRBD2. V lost 6 bases to trimming and J lost 2 bases; unmatched junction nucleotides: 8. Germline V gives CDR1 MDHEN, CDR2 SYDVKM. The CDR3 totals 16 residues. The CDR3 DNA reads TGTGCCAGCAGAGCCCGGACTAGCGGTTACACAGATACGCAGTATTTT. This gives the protein CASRARTSGYTDTQYF.

About this clone itself: The same CDR3 is also encoded by other DNA sequences in this sample. The chain uses TRBV14 and TRBJ2-2; TRBD1 matches at 9 bases. J lost 5 bases, V lost 1 base, and 2 bases had no gene match. The length of the CDR3 is 15 residues. Per germline, CDR1 SGHDN and CDR2 FVKESK. CDR3 region: CASSQVGTGTGELFF. In DNA form, the CDR3 reads TGTGCCAGCAGCCAAGTGGGGACAGGGACCGGGGAGCTGTTTTTT.

The J gene is TRBJ1-5, the V gene TRBV27; 8 nucleotides align to TRBD1. V lost 3 bases, J lost 12 bases, and 7 bases stayed unmatched. CDR1 and CDR2 from the germline V gene are MNHEY and SMNVEV (reference sequence). The CDR3 extends over 13 amino acids. The CDR3 sequence is CASSFERGQGQHF. CDR3 coding DNA: TGTGCCAGCAGTTTTGAAAGAGGACAGGGCCAGCATTTT.

The CDR3 DNA is TGTGCCAGCAGCTCCCGCATAACAGGGCGGCGAACTGAAGCTTTCTTT. This encodes CASSSRITGRRTEAFF. This chain joins TRBV7-9 and TRBJ1-1, with D possibly matching TRBD1 (6 bases). Germline V gene data show CDR1 as SEHNR and CDR2 as FQNEAQ (reference sequence). Trimming cost V 4 bases and J 5 bases, with 20 bases left between them. The CDR3 totals 16 residues.